This T cell receptor (beta chain) derives from a study of T-cell reconstitution after alpha-beta-depleted transplantation in children. Findings and limits, study-wide: Several hundred expanded graft clones reportedly supplied alpha-beta T cells about two months after transplant.

This clonotype turned up a few times. Its antigen is currently unknown. A library of TCRbeta sequences, prepared with unique molecular identifiers, was generated. TCRdb used MiXCR to reprocess the PCR reads, holding one entry per CDR3 protein. The top ten clones hold 29% of a sample with under 450,000 distinct CDR3 sequences, about a sixth of them seen once. CDR3 length equals 15 residues. Germline V lookup: CDR1 SGHRS, CDR2 YFSETQ. Trimming removed 7 bases at V and 2 bases at J, with 16 bases between. The sample was PBMCs, mostly from graft donor cells, taken 360 days after TCRalphabeta/CD19-depleted stem cell transplant. This chain connects TRBV5-1 to TRBJ2-1, with no clear D. The TCR originated in a boy under two years old who had a stem cell transplant for Wiskott-Aldrich syndrome, so the T cells may come from the graft donor. DNA for the CDR3: TGCGCCAGCCACGGGTCCCAGCCCCCCTACAATGAGCAGTTCTTC. As protein: CASHGSQPPYNEQFF.